A single count supports the clone carrying this T cell receptor (beta chain). The target antigen is unknown. This sample is part of a study of blood T cells in healthy people across ages. Overall study results and limits: When set beside aged donors, long-lived donors presented more naive CD4+ cells and higher diversity. When one million T cells were used, diversity estimates were thought to be underestimates. Naive and antigen-experienced cells were not separated, limiting conclusive comparison.

The CDR3 extends over 15 amino acids. Trimming pared 11 bases from V and 2 bases from J, leaving 19 bases between. Using a J-beta primer mix together with a sample-barcoded 5' primer, a second PCR was run for about 7 to 12 cycles. Using its own MiXCR run on the 5' RACE reads, TCRdb lists one record per CDR3 protein. This repertoire shows 700,000 to 900,000 distinct CDR3 sequences, 53% found once; its top ten account for roughly two fifths. Extractions gave at least 5.5 micrograms of total RNA per sample. Sequencing was done on a sample of blood. The chain recombines TRBV12-3 or TRBV12-4 with TRBJ2-1; perhaps TRBD1 as D (6 bases). The TCR originated in a man older than 75 in good health. CDR3 protein: CAGAAGAPAYNEQFF. The CDR3 region has the DNA TGTGCCGGCGCCGCAGGGGCCCCAGCCTACAATGAGCAGTTCTTC.